This record covers a single T cell receptor beta chain. The sample providers were healthy Caucasian people from Russia, aged roughly 6 to 90. Roughly 9.5 milliliters of peripheral blood were drawn from each donor into EDTA-treated tubes. These data are taken from a study of blood T cells in healthy people across ages. Combining a sample-barcoded 5' primer with a J-beta primer mix, a second PCR ran for roughly 6 to 12 cycles. All cDNA molecules were each tagged by a template-switch adaptor with 12 random nucleotides. The study obtained at least 3 million CDR3-containing paired-end reads from every sample. TCRdb used MiXCR to reprocess the 5' RACE reads, holding one entry per CDR3 protein. Of about 800,000 distinct CDR3 sequences in the sample, around 25% were seen once. The V gene end was trimmed by 4 bases and the J gene end by 7 bases; junction bases not matched to a gene: 5. The CDR3 contains 13 residues.

The same data also went into a second study, on T cells of mothers and their children.

V gene TRBV12-3 or TRBV12-4 combines with J gene TRBJ1-2; 8 nucleotides line up with TRBD1. The receptor was isolated from a boy between 10 and 17 years old in good health. The specimen sequenced was blood. CDR3 amino acids: CASSYSGGVGYTF. Here the CDR3 DNA reads TGTGCCAGCAGTTACTCAGGGGGCGTTGGCTACACCTTC.